The rows below give T cell receptor beta chains drawn from one sample of a study of cytomegalovirus exposure and HLA in healthy donors. Method: immunoSEQ multiplex PCR; TCRdb's copy keeps in-frame clones and lacks some. The repertoire has some 170,000 clones, 80% of them found once; the top ten carry about 9.6%. The specimen was PBMCs. These TCRs come from a man between 18 and 29 years old in good health and CMV-seropositive. The CDR3 runs from the conserved cysteine through the conserved F or W. Each record gives: V gene, clone size, J gene, D gene, CDR3 protein, CDR3 DNA. The D gene is left open where the match is weak. Clone size is stated in some rows and not others, as once, few, many or a class when expanded.

TRBV18	NA	TRBJ2-5	NA	CASSPRGVRQETQYF	TGTGCCAGCTCACCACGGGGGGTACGACAAGAGACCCAGTACTTC
TRBV6-4	NA	TRBJ2-4	TRBD1	CASSDQGERAKNIQYF	TGTGCCAGCAGTGATCAGGGGGAACGGGCCAAAAACATTCAGTACTTC
TRBV2	NA	TRBJ1-2	TRBD1	CASRTGGASGYTF	TGTGCCAGCCGGACAGGGGGCGCGTCTGGCTACACCTTC
TRBV6-5	NA	TRBJ2-5	TRBD2	CASMRPGLAGYEYF	TGTGCCAGCATGAGACCGGGACTAGCGGGATACGAGTACTTC
TRBV19	NA	TRBJ1-2	NA	CASSFELYGYTF	TGTGCCAGTAGCTTCGAACTCTATGGCTACACCTTC
TRBV18	NA	TRBJ2-2	TRBD1	CASSPMDRANTGELFF	TGTGCCAGCTCACCAATGGACAGGGCGAACACCGGGGAGCTGTTTTTT
TRBV9	NA	TRBJ1-3	NA	CASSVDQTGISGNTIYF	TGTGCCAGCAGCGTAGACCAAACAGGTATCTCCGGAAACACCATATATTTT
TRBV5-1	once	TRBJ1-2	NA	CASSLGGDTSGAYGYTF	TGCGCCAGCAGCTTGGGGGGTGACACATCGGGAGCCTATGGCTACACCTTC
TRBV7-9	NA	TRBJ2-1	TRBD2	CASSRTSGIINEQFF	TGTGCCAGCAGCCGAACTAGCGGGATAATTAATGAGCAGTTCTTC
TRBV4-3	NA	TRBJ1-5	NA	CASSQVQGEAQHF	TGCGCCAGCAGCCAAGTGCAAGGTGAGGCCCAGCATTTT
TRBV4-2	NA	TRBJ2-7	NA	CASSQEALSGEQYF	TGTGCCAGCAGCCAAGAAGCTCTTTCGGGGGAGCAGTACTTC
TRBV9	NA	TRBJ2-1	TRBD2	CASSLRSGGAYNEQFF	TGTGCCAGCAGCCTTAGAAGCGGGGGGGCCTACAATGAGCAGTTCTTC
TRBV5-1	NA	TRBJ2-1	TRBD1	CASTVVGGASNEQFF	TGCGCCAGCACCGTGGTAGGGGGCGCATCTAATGAGCAGTTCTTC
TRBV7-9	few	TRBJ1-1	NA	CSSSPGVGAFF	TGTTCCAGCAGCCCCGGGGTTGGAGCTTTCTTT
TRBV30	once	TRBJ2-1	NA	CAWSVRLEGNEQFF	TGTGCCTGGAGTGTGAGACTAGAAGGGAATGAGCAGTTCTTC
TRBV9	NA	TRBJ1-6	NA	CASSAEGGTTPGSPLHF	TGTGCCAGCAGCGCTGAAGGAGGCACAACCCCGGGGTCACCCCTCCACTTT
TRBV11-3	few	TRBJ2-1	TRBD2	CASSLGTSGIYNEQFF	TGTGCCAGCAGCTTAGGGACTAGCGGGATCTACAATGAGCAGTTCTTC
TRBV7-2	NA	TRBJ1-6	NA	CASSSAGGWYNSPLHF	TGTGCCAGCAGCTCCGCGGGAGGCTGGTATAATTCACCCCTCCACTTT
TRBV30	NA	TRBJ1-1	NA	CAWKQGSNTEAFF	TGTGCCTGGAAGCAGGGATCGAACACTGAAGCTTTCTTT
TRBV2	NA	TRBJ2-7	NA	CASTESSYEQYF	TGTGCCAGCACGGAGAGCTCCTACGAGCAGTACTTC
TRBV19	NA	TRBJ1-2	NA	CASSPMGAGGSYGYTF	TGTGCCAGTTCTCCCATGGGGGCAGGAGGAAGCTATGGCTACACCTTC
TRBV29-1	NA	TRBJ1-3	TRBD1	CSVEFLDRREAGNTIYF	TGCAGCGTTGAATTTCTGGACAGGCGAGAGGCTGGAAACACCATATATTTT
TRBV11-2	NA	TRBJ2-7	TRBD1	CASSLIPGQGSYEQYF	TGTGCCAGCAGCTTAATACCGGGACAGGGGTCCTACGAGCAGTACTTC
TRBV7-8	NA	TRBJ2-7	TRBD1	CASSLPQTGAVYEQYF	TGTGCCAGCAGCTTACCCCAGACAGGGGCGGTATACGAGCAGTACTTC
TRBV29-1	NA	TRBJ2-1	TRBD2	CSVESGLVTYNEQFF	TGCAGCGTTGAATCCGGACTAGTCACTTACAATGAGCAGTTCTTC
TRBV7-9	NA	TRBJ2-7	NA	CASSLVAGGVREQYF	TGTGCCAGCAGCTTAGTTGCCGGAGGAGTGAGGGAGCAGTACTTC
TRBV4-1	NA	TRBJ2-2	NA	CASSLNRVAGELFF	TGCGCCAGCAGCCTCAACAGGGTGGCCGGGGAGCTGTTTTTT
TRBV10-3	NA	TRBJ1-2	NA	CAISESSSGVYGYTF	TGTGCCATCAGTGAGTCGAGCTCAGGGGTCTATGGCTACACCTTC
TRBV5-8	NA	TRBJ2-3	TRBD2	CASSPGTSGSGRSTDTQYF	TGTGCCAGCAGCCCCGGGACTAGCGGGAGCGGAAGGAGCACAGATACGCAGTATTTT
TRBV7-2	NA	TRBJ1-1	NA	CASSIGTRTEAFF	TGTGCCAGCAGCATCGGGACACGGACTGAAGCTTTCTTT
TRBV4-1	NA	TRBJ2-7	TRBD2	CASSERTSFEQYF	TGCGCCAGCAGCGAAAGGACTAGCTTCGAGCAGTACTTC
TRBV15	NA	TRBJ2-7	TRBD2	CATSGERGFSYEQYF	TGTGCCACCTCAGGGGAGCGGGGGTTCTCCTACGAGCAGTACTTC